This T cell receptor (beta chain) was sequenced in a study of blood T cell repertoires in COVID-19 (dated by TCRdb to 2019 to 2021). Regarding the research as a whole: Samples from collaborators originated in the United States, Italy and Spain and spanned both the acute and convalescent phases of COVID-19. The material from the prospective study consisted of cDNA or gDNA derived from T cells, B-cell-depleted T cells, or PBMCs. The repertoires were released in a freely available public database intended as a resource for research on the immune response to SARS-CoV-2. Samples were obtained from the ongoing ImmuneRACE study (first 160 participants) and from 1,200 or so subjects provided by 6 global collaborators. Where available, HLA class I and class II types were taken from metadata supplied by the sample provider and were not determined by assay-based typing. The dataset comprised deeply sampled blood TCRbeta repertoires from subjects exposed to, actively infected with, or recovered from COVID-19. The sample metadata nearly always contained a de-identified subject ID, COVID-19 status, age in years and sex.

Points the paper makes about the study in general: The quantity of clinical and demographic metadata differed by source and by participant and was supplied without curation.

Samples from volunteer blood donors who had recovered from COVID-19 were contributed by a second Seattle source. Whole blood was collected in K2EDTA tubes by collaborating institutions according to the institutions' own protocols. For TCRbeta analysis, collaborators shipped samples as frozen whole blood, isolated PBMCs, or DNA extracted from either of those sample types. The CDR3 runs 14 residues from the cysteine to the phenylalanine. Here the CDR3 DNA is all that survives: 42 bases in frame from base 1. Trimming leaves V shorter by 9 bases and J shorter by 5 bases, with the junction holding 9 bases beyond the gene matches. The germline V gene specifies ENHRY as CDR1 and SYGVKD as CDR2. The immunoSEQ Assay, a bias-controlled multiplex PCR, was used to amplify TCRbeta CDR3 regions from genomic DNA. The original methods were these. The number of nucleated cells in each sample was estimated by amplification of reference gene primers within the assay. To quantify the absolute abundance of each unique TCRbeta CDR3 rearrangement, sequence reads were collapsed and filtered. Productive Simpson clonality was computed per sample as the square root of Simpson's diversity index over productive rearrangements. TCRdb mirrors the immuneACCESS table, restricted to in-frame sequences. Some clones are absent from its copies; in checked studies, under half trace to an unresolved V gene, and the reason for the others is unknown. V and J calls plus clone size are reproduced from that table; the DNA served to infer D and trimming. For this sample there are 230,000 or so clones; about 91% appear just once. The ten largest make up approximately 4.6% of the sample.

Of note for this clone: No antigen is known for it. Nothing much larger sits one base from this clone, and base qualities are not available.

Specimen: peripheral blood. This TCR was sampled from a middle-aged woman who had recovered from COVID-19. The chain links TRBV10-3 with TRBJ2-2, with 7 middle bases fitting TRBD2. The CDR3: CAIQEAGVTGELFF. The DNA sequence is as follows: TGTGCCATACAGGAGGCGGGGGTTACCGGGGAGCTGTTTTTT.